The rows below give T cell receptor beta chains drawn from one sample of a study of blood T cell repertoires in COVID-19. Libraries were prepared by immunoSEQ multiplex PCR; TCRdb keeps only in-frame clonotypes and omits some of them. The repertoire includes over 50,000 clones, just over 85% of them detected once, and about 5% sits in the top ten. The sequencing input was peripheral blood. Receptor source: a human donor in a cohort sampled during active COVID-19. Each CDR3 is given with its conserved first and last residue. D genes are given only for firm matches. A clone size is listed for some rows: how often the clone was seen (once, few, many), or a class if it is expanded.

-	TRBJ1-1	TRBV6-2/TRBV6-3	-	CASSYPSGSTEAFF	TGTGCCAGCAGTTATCCCTCGGGGTCCACTGAAGCTTTCTTT
TRBD1	TRBJ1-6	TRBV7-2	few	CASSWGQGNSPLHF	TGTGCCAGCAGCTGGGGACAGGGTAATTCACCCCTCCACTTT
TRBD2	TRBJ2-5	TRBV3-1/TRBV3-2	few	CASSQDKGLAGKETQYF	TGTGCCAGCAGCCAAGATAAGGGACTAGCGGGGAAGGAGACCCAGTACTTC
-	TRBJ2-7	TRBV28	-	CASTSVPTQQYF	TGTGCCAGCACGTCCGTTCCTACGCAGCAGTACTTC
-	TRBJ1-5	TRBV19	-	CASTQDFNRNQPQHF	TGTGCCAGTACCCAGGACTTTAATCGCAATCAGCCCCAGCATTTT
TRBD2	TRBJ2-7	TRBV7-2	-	CASSPLAGGKYEQYF	TGTGCCAGCAGCCCCCTAGCGGGGGGGAAATACGAGCAGTACTTC
-	TRBJ2-5	TRBV5-5	-	CASSLASLPQETQYF	TGTGCCAGCAGCTTGGCCTCCCTCCCCCAAGAGACCCAGTACTTC
TRBD1	TRBJ1-2	TRBV5-4	-	CASSHRGPNYGYTF	TGTGCCAGCAGCCACAGGGGGCCTAACTATGGCTACACCTTC
-	TRBJ1-1	TRBV7-9	-	CASSLTGRGNTEAFF	TGTGCCAGCAGCTTAACGGGGAGGGGCAACACTGAAGCTTTCTTT
-	TRBJ2-1	TRBV19	-	CASSIRGTDNEQFF	TGTGCCAGTAGTATAAGGGGGACCGACAATGAGCAGTTCTTC
-	TRBJ2-5	TRBV27	-	CASSPQIGGETQYF	TGTGCCAGCAGTCCGCAAATTGGGGGGGAGACCCAGTACTTC
-	TRBJ1-2	TRBV19	-	CASSPPRGWGYTF	TGTGCCAGTAGCCCGCCTAGGGGCTGGGGCTACACCTTC
-	TRBJ1-1	TRBV9	medium-sized	CASRREGSGNTEAFF	TGTGCCAGCAGGAGGGAGGGCAGCGGGAACACTGAAGCTTTCTTT
TRBD1	TRBJ2-7	TRBV6-6	once	CASGLQGYEQYF	TGTGCCAGCGGATTACAGGGGTACGAGCAGTACTTC
TRBD2	TRBJ2-2	TRBV19	-	CASSNAGGPGELFF	TGTGCCAGTAGTAATGCGGGGGGGCCCGGGGAGCTGTTTTTT
TRBD2	TRBJ2-2	TRBV28	-	CASSPMGLAGTGELFF	TGTGCCAGCAGTCCAATGGGACTAGCAGGGACCGGGGAGCTGTTTTTT
-	TRBJ1-5	TRBV2	-	CASRKTDNSNQPQHF	TGTGCCAGCAGGAAGACAGATAATAGCAATCAGCCCCAGCATTTT
TRBD1	TRBJ2-6	TRBV3-1/TRBV3-2	-	CASSLTGSGANVLTF	TGTGCCAGCAGCTTGACAGGGTCTGGGGCCAACGTCCTGACTTTC
-	TRBJ2-2	TRBV24-1	-	CATSREASTGELFF	TGTGCCACCTCCAGAGAGGCCAGCACCGGGGAGCTGTTTTTT
-	TRBJ2-1	TRBV5-1	-	CASSIQGSYNEQFF	TGCGCCAGCAGCATCCAGGGCTCCTACAATGAGCAGTTCTTC
TRBD1	TRBJ2-5	TRBV7-2	-	CASSLAGQGETQYF	TGTGCCAGCAGCTTAGCGGGACAGGGAGAGACCCAGTACTTC
-	TRBJ2-3	TRBV3-1/TRBV3-2	-	CASSQSFASDTQYF	TGTGCCAGCAGCCAATCTTTTGCGTCAGATACGCAGTATTTT
TRBD2	TRBJ2-2	TRBV5-4	medium-sized	CASSSLPLAGIFTGELFF	TGTGCCAGCAGCTCCCTCCCGCTAGCGGGAATTTTCACCGGGGAGCTGTTTTTT
-	TRBJ1-1	TRBV19	-	CASPGHMEAFF	TGTGCCAGTCCTGGACACATGGAAGCTTTCTTT
TRBD1	TRBJ1-4	TRBV28	-	CASRLGQGIREKLFF	TGTGCCAGCCGGTTAGGACAGGGGATTCGGGAAAAACTGTTTTTT
TRBD1	TRBJ2-2	TRBV7-7	-	CASSLGSGTGIPRELFF	TGTGCTAGCAGCTTAGGCTCCGGGACAGGCATCCCTAGGGAGCTGTTTTTT
-	TRBJ2-3	TRBV6-5	-	CASSPGLSTDTQYF	TGTGCCAGCAGCCCAGGACTAAGCACAGATACGCAGTATTTT
TRBD1	TRBJ2-1	TRBV4-1	-	CASRKTGDNEQFF	TGCGCCAGCAGAAAAACAGGGGACAATGAGCAGTTCTTC
-	TRBJ1-4	TRBV6-4	-	CASRDQKNEKLFF	TGTGCCAGCAGAGATCAGAAGAATGAAAAACTGTTTTTT
-	TRBJ1-5	TRBV12-3/TRBV12-4	-	CASGRVGNQPQHF	TGTGCCAGCGGGCGGGTTGGCAATCAGCCCCAGCATTTT
TRBD1	TRBJ2-7	TRBV5-4	-	CASSLDRGGREQYF	TGTGCCAGCAGCTTAGACAGGGGCGGAAGAGAGCAGTACTTC
-	TRBJ1-2	TRBV2	-	CASTFQGKTNYGYTF	TGTGCCAGCACCTTCCAGGGCAAGACTAACTATGGCTACACCTTC
TRBD2	TRBJ2-1	TRBV11-2	-	CASSLDRLAGRNEQFF	TGTGCCAGCAGCTTAGATCGACTAGCGGGGCGTAATGAGCAGTTCTTC
TRBD2	TRBJ2-1	TRBV18	-	CASSPRTSGRHRQFF	TGTGCCAGCTCACCACGGACTAGCGGAAGACACCGGCAGTTCTTC
-	TRBJ2-7	TRBV7-2	-	CASSYEQKGYEQYF	TGTGCCAGCAGCTATGAACAAAAGGGGTACGAGCAGTACTTC
-	TRBJ1-1	TRBV5-1	-	CASSPTRGNTEAFF	TGCGCCAGCAGCCCGACAAGGGGGAACACTGAAGCTTTCTTT
-	TRBJ2-3	TRBV5-4	once	CASSFSDYRGDTQYF	TGTGCCAGCAGCTTTTCGGACTACAGGGGAGATACGCAGTATTTT
-	TRBJ1-5	TRBV12-3/TRBV12-4	-	CASRRGRDQPQHF	TGTGCCAGCAGAAGGGGCAGGGATCAGCCCCAGCATTTT
TRBD1	TRBJ1-1	TRBV19	-	CASTRTGGTGLNTEAFF	TGTGCCAGTACCCGGACAGGGGGCACAGGGTTGAACACTGAAGCTTTCTTT
-	TRBJ1-2	TRBV6-2/TRBV6-3	-	CASSYPRTANYGYTF	TGTGCCAGCAGTTACCCGAGGACAGCGAACTATGGCTACACCTTC